These 10 T cell receptor beta chains came from one sample sequenced in a study of post-analysis software for immune sequencing data. These receptors' targets are unknown. Findings and limits, study-wide: About 5 TRBV segments occurring more often in patients than controls included TRBV5-6, TRBV5-1 and TRBV20-1.

Tagging with unique molecular identifiers was a feature of the TCR beta cDNA libraries. TCRdb re-analysed the PCR reads in MiXCR, keeping a single row per CDR3 protein. In the table there are around 710,000 distinct CDR3 sequences, more than 45% of which are singletons. Sequencing input: blood. These receptors all come from a girl aged 10 to 17 with multiple sclerosis.

In its sample, this clonotype was seen once. The chain employs TRBV9 and TRBJ2-1; D gene ambiguous. The CDR3 consists of 13 residues. The germline gives CDR1 SGDLS, CDR2 YYNGEE. Trimming took off 4 bases at V and 4 bases at J, with 9 bases between the two ends. As DNA, the CDR3 is TGTGCCAGCAGCCCATCAGTTTACAATGAGCAGTTCTTC. Its protein is CASSPSVYNEQFF.

This clonotype came up a few times. The rearrangement links TRBV29-1 to TRBJ2-3; TRBD2 matches 11 bases. Germline V lookup: CDR1 SQVTM, CDR2 ANQGSEA. Losses at the gene ends were 3 bases for V and 5 bases for J; bases not matched to a gene: 10. This CDR3 has 16 amino acids. This CDR3 is CSVDSLAGVGGDTQYF. CDR3 sequence (DNA): TGCAGCGTTGACTCACTAGCGGGAGTAGGGGGAGATACGCAGTATTTT.

The chain is built from TRBV4-2 and TRBJ2-3; no firm D call. There are 16 residues in the CDR3. Germline V lookup: CDR1 LGHNA, CDR2 YNFKEQ. Trimming took off 0 bases at V and 2 bases at J, with 12 bases between the two ends. The CDR3 is CASSQDPPGLTDTQYF. CDR3 nucleotides: TGTGCCAGCAGCCAAGATCCGCCAGGCCTCACAGATACGCAGTATTTT.

The chain uses TRBV10-3 and TRBJ2-7, with 15 bases that match TRBD2. Trimming took 10 bases from V and 6 from J; bases not matched to a gene: 16. The CDR3 covers 17 residues. Per the germline V gene, CDR1 is ENHRY and CDR2 is SYGVKD. The DNA of the CDR3 is TGTGCCACCGATGGGACTAGCGGGAGGACCCTTATCGCCGAGCAGTACTTC. Translation: CATDGTSGRTLIAEQYF.

The chain combines TRBV20-1 with TRBJ1-2; D might be TRBD1 (5 bases). V dropped 3 bases and J dropped 2 bases, with 10 bases sitting between them. This CDR3 spans 13 amino acids. In germline, CDR1 is DFQATT, CDR2 SNEGSKA (reference sequence). The chain's CDR3 is CSASTSGNYGYTF. CDR3 DNA sequence: TGCAGTGCTAGTACTTCAGGGAACTATGGCTACACCTTC.

With respect to this clonotype: Just one base apart from a much larger clone, this may be a read error. The chain employs TRBV29-1 and TRBJ1-2, with TRBD1 matching 7 bases. The CDR3 extends over 11 amino acids. The trim removed 8 bases at V and 12 bases at J, leaving 12 bases unmatched. Germline-derived CDR1 and CDR2 are SQVTM and ANQGSEA. The CDR3 loop reads CSSYTGQDHTF. The CDR3 nucleotides read TGCAGCTCTTACACTGGACAGGACCACACCTTC. The full variable domain, completed using reference TRBV29-1 and TRBJ1-2, is SAVISQKPSRDICQRGTSLTIQCQVDSQVTMMFWYRQQPGQSLTLIATANQGSEATYESGFVIDKFPISRPNLTFSTLTVSNMSPEDSSIYLCSSYTGQDHTFGSGTRLTVV.

The chain employs TRBV6-6 and TRBJ2-7, with D possibly matching TRBD1 (5 bases). Germline V lookup: CDR1 MNHNY, CDR2 SVGAGI (reference sequence). The CDR3 contains 13 residues. V lost 6 bases and J 0 bases, leaving 9 bases between the germline ends. DNA of the CDR3: TGTGCCAGCAGAGACAGATACTCCTACGAGCAGTACTTC. Amino acid sequence: CASRDRYSYEQYF.

The chain joins TRBV20-1 to TRBJ2-7, with 7 bases fitting TRBD2. Germline loops: CDR1 DFQATT, CDR2 SNEGSKA (reference sequence). Trimming cost V 6 bases and J 5 bases; bases outside gene matches: 7. The CDR3 extends over 12 amino acids. CDR3 nucleotide sequence: TGCAGTGCCTCGAGCCGGGAGGACGAGCAGTACTTC. It codes for CSASSREDEQYF.

This clonotype was observed a handful of times. This chain connects TRBV7-2 to TRBJ1-4, with D uncertain. V lost 4 bases, J lost 7 bases, and 16 bases lay in between. The germline V gene has CDR1 SGHTA and CDR2 FQGNSA. The CDR3 runs 15 residues. CDR3 loop: CASSSPSWAGEKLFF. Written as DNA, the CDR3 is TGTGCCAGCAGCTCCCCTTCTTGGGCGGGTGAAAAACTGTTTTTT.

This clonotype has just a few counts. The chain carries TRBV20-1 and TRBJ2-1; 7 nucleotides agree with TRBD1. The CDR3 totals 13 residues. Germline-derived CDR1 and CDR2 are DFQATT and SNEGSKA (reference sequence). J gave up 8 bases and V 6 bases, and 10 bases lay outside the gene matches. DNA of the CDR3: TGCAGTGCCAAGGGGGCCGGTAGGGATGAGCAGTTCTTC. Translating gives CSAKGAGRDEQFF.